The 27 T cell receptor beta chains in this list originate from one sample, sequenced in a study of shared clonotypes between healthy human individuals. Assay: immunoSEQ multiplex PCR; the TCRdb copy retains only in-frame clones and omits some. The data contain over 2 million clones, 85% to 95% of them singletons. Material for sequencing was naive CD4+ T cells sorted from blood. Subset described: CD45RA+ positively selected. These receptors came from a man younger than 30 in good health.

Written as DNA, the CDR3 is TGTGCCAGTAGTATATTTCGACAGGCGAAGGCTGGGGCCAACGTCCTGACTTTC. Its protein is CASSIFRQAKAGANVLTF. The chain combines TRBV19 with TRBJ2-6; possible D gene TRBD1, 6 bases. The germline gives CDR1 LNHDA, CDR2 SQIVND (reference sequence). CDR3 size: 18 residues. V lost 2 bases and J 2 bases, leaving 16 bases between the germline ends.

The rearrangement links TRBV6-6 to TRBJ2-1; 9 nucleotides agree with TRBD1. This CDR3 comprises 14 residues. Germline CDR1 is MNHNY and CDR2 is SVGAGI (reference sequence). The V and J ends lost 2 bases and 8 bases, in that order; junction bases with no gene match: 4. The CDR3 reads CASSYPDRGHEQFF. CDR3 coding DNA: TGTGCCAGCAGTTACCCGGACAGGGGCCATGAGCAGTTCTTC.

For this clone: Other DNA variants within this sample encode the same CDR3. The chain links TRBV10-3 to TRBJ2-7; D remains ambiguous. Trimming shortened V by 10 bases and J by 0 bases, and 13 bases separated the two germline ends. This CDR3 is 13 amino acids long. Per the germline V gene, CDR1 is ENHRY and CDR2 is SYGVKD. CDR3 residues: CATSDGNSYEQYF. The DNA for the CDR3 is TGTGCCACAAGTGACGGCAACTCCTACGAGCAGTACTTC.

For this clone: In the same sample, other DNA sequences code for this CDR3. The genes are TRBV2 and TRBJ2-5, with D uncertain. Trimming left V 0 bases short and J 2 bases short, with 7 bases between. The CDR3 consists of 14 residues. Per the germline V gene, CDR1 is SNHLY and CDR2 is FYNNEI. CDR3 sequence (DNA): TGTGCCAGCAGTGAAGCTACCGGACAAGAGACCCAGTACTTC. Protein product: CASSEATGQETQYF.

A single count supports this clone. The rearrangement joins TRBV10-3 to TRBJ2-3; no reliable D call. Germline assignment: CDR1 ENHRY and CDR2 SYGVKD. The CDR3 consists of 13 residues. Trimming removed 11 bases at V and 1 base at J, with 13 bases between. As DNA, the CDR3 is TGTGCCGTAGCCCTGACTGGCACAGATACGCAGTATTTT. Encoded protein: CAVALTGTDTQYF.

This chain links TRBV18 with TRBJ2-5, with TRBD2 identical over 10 bases. Germline CDR1 KGHSH, CDR2 LQKENI. V was pared by 4 bases and J by 4 bases, with 3 bases of the junction left unmatched. The CDR3 length is 14 residues. The CDR3 nucleotides are TGTGCCAGCTCACTGAGACTAGCGGGAGAGACCCAGTACTTC. Its protein product is CASSLRLAGETQYF.

The chain is built from TRBV28 and TRBJ1-1; D gene unclear. Germline CDR1 is MDHEN and CDR2 is SYDVKM. The CDR3 contains 13 residues. With 2 bases removed from V and 5 bases from J, the gap between germline ends came to 9 bases. CDR3 in DNA: TGTGCCAGCAGTTTACGGACGGGAACTGAAGCTTTCTTT. Protein: CASSLRTGTEAFF. Full variable domain (outside the CDR3, taken from reference TRBV28 and TRBJ1-1): DVKVTQSSRYLVKRTGEKVFLECVQDMDHENMFWYRQDPGLGLRLIYFSYDVKMKEKGDIPEGYSVSREKKERFSLILESASTNQTSMYLCASSLRTGTEAFFGQGTRLTVV.

V is TRBV2 and J is TRBJ1-5; D remains unclear. Germline CDR1 is SNHLY and CDR2 is FYNNEI. V was clipped by 6 bases and J by 11 bases, with 14 bases between them. The CDR3 runs to 12 residues. The CDR3 coding sequence is TGTGCCAGCAGGGCGGAGGGCGTATCCCAGCATTTT. Protein sequence: CASRAEGVSQHF.

Concerning this clone: A much bigger clone sits one base away, suggesting this may be a read error. Other nucleotide sequences from this sample produce the same CDR3. V and J are TRBV28 and TRBJ2-3; D is unresolved. Trimming removed 5 bases at V and 3 bases at J, with 3 bases between. The CDR3 length is 11 residues. Germline-derived CDR1 and CDR2 are MDHEN and SYDVKM. The CDR3: CASSTTDTQYF. In nucleotides, the CDR3 is TGTGCCAGCAGTACAACAGATACGCAGTATTTT.

V is TRBV29-1 and J is TRBJ2-5; unclear D gene. Looked up from germline, CDR1 is SQVTM and CDR2 is ANQGSEA. The CDR3 covers 12 residues. Trimming left V 4 bases short and J 5 bases short, with 11 bases between. CDR3 DNA: TGCAGCGTTGTGGCCTACGGGGAGACCCAGTACTTC. Translation gives CSVVAYGETQYF. The full variable domain, with the rest looked up from reference TRBV29-1 and TRBJ2-5, is SAVISQKPSRDICQRGTSLTIQCQVDSQVTMMFWYRQQPGQSLTLIATANQGSEATYESGFVIDKFPISRPNLTFSTLTVSNMSPEDSSIYLCSVVAYGETQYFGPGTRLLVL.

This clone came up once. The same CDR3 also results from other DNA sequences found in this sample. The rearrangement links TRBV18 to TRBJ2-7; no clear D. The CDR3 is 12 amino acids. Germline CDR1 reads KGHSH; CDR2 reads LQKENI. The V gene lost 3 bases and the J gene lost 5 bases, with 8 bases spanning the gap. The CDR3 here is CASSPDSNEQYF. CDR3 nucleotide sequence: TGTGCCAGCTCACCTGACTCAAACGAGCAGTACTTC.

A remark on this clone: One end of the junction is discordant with germline, which a read error may explain. This chain uses TRBV12-5 with TRBJ2-3; 8 bases fit TRBD1. CDR1 LGHNT and CDR2 FRNRAP come from the germline V gene. The CDR3 consists of 14 residues. The CDR3 loop reads CASGLDRATDTQYF. The CDR3 DNA is TGTGCTAGTGGCTTGGACAGGGCCACAGATACGCAGTATTTT.

The chain carries TRBV27 and TRBJ2-7; TRBD2 matches at 14 bases. With 5 bases clipped from V and 7 bases from J, the junction kept 7 bases outside the gene matches. There are 15 residues in the CDR3. CDR1 is MNHEY and CDR2 is SMNVEV in the germline V gene (reference sequence). The CDR3, as DNA: TGTGCCAGCAGTCTGGGACTAGCGGGAGCGGGGGAGCAGTACTTC. It encodes CASSLGLAGAGEQYF.

This chain uses TRBV20-1 with TRBJ2-5; 7 nucleotides match TRBD2. The CDR3 contains 11 residues. Germline-derived CDR1 and CDR2 are DFQATT and SNEGSKA (reference sequence). Here the CDR3 DNA reads TGCAGGGGCGGGAGTCGAGAGACCCAGTACTTC. This translates into CRGGSRETQYF.

With regard to this clone: Other DNA variants within this sample encode the same CDR3. The V and J genes are TRBV4-3 and TRBJ1-3, with 7 bases lining up with TRBD1. Germline CDR1 LGHNA, CDR2 YSLEER. The V and J ends lost 4 bases and 3 bases, in that order; junction bases with no gene match: 6. This CDR3 is built from 15 residues. CDR3 region: CASSPQGGYGNTIYF. In DNA form, the CDR3 reads TGCGCCAGCAGCCCTCAGGGGGGGTATGGAAACACCATATATTTT.

The CDR3 loop reads CASSWRTGYTEAFF. CDR3 DNA sequence: TGCGCCAGCAGCTGGAGGACAGGGTACACTGAAGCTTTCTTT. The chain joins TRBV5-1 to TRBJ1-1, with 8 nucleotides matching TRBD1. Trimming took 3 bases from V and 3 from J; bases not matched to a gene: 4. The CDR3 consists of 14 residues. Germline V gene sequence: CDR1 SGHRS, CDR2 YFSETQ. The full variable domain, its missing parts supplied by reference TRBV5-1 and TRBJ1-1, is KAGVTQTPRYLIKTRGQQVTLSCSPISGHRSVSWYQQTPGQGLQFLFEYFSETQRNKGNFPGRFSGRQFSNSRSEMNVSTLELGDSALYLCASSWRTGYTEAFFGQGTRLTVV.

The V and J genes are TRBV7-8 and TRBJ1-1; possible D gene TRBD1, 5 bases. In germline, CDR1 is SGHVS, CDR2 FQNEAQ. V lost 2 bases and J 5 bases, leaving 15 bases between the germline ends. The CDR3 is 15 residues long. The CDR3 here is CASSLSGSRETEAFF. The CDR3 bases are TGTGCCAGCAGCTTAAGTGGATCCAGGGAAACTGAAGCTTTCTTT.

CDR3 sequence: CASSVSGSSGELFF. In DNA, the CDR3 is TGTGCCAGCAGCGTATCAGGGTCGTCCGGGGAGCTGTTTTTT. The chain is built from TRBV9 and TRBJ2-2, with D possibly being TRBD1 (5 bases). CDR1 and CDR2 from the germline V gene are SGDLS and YYNGEE. Trimming stripped 1 base from V and 6 bases from J, with 10 bases between. The CDR3 loop spans 14 amino acids.

CDR3 in DNA: TGTGCCAGCAGTATTGATGGGGGACGAGATACGCAGTATTTT. This sequence encodes CASSIDGGRDTQYF. This rearrangement joins TRBV6-4 to TRBJ2-3; TRBD1 or TRBD2 may be the D gene (5 bases each). There are 14 residues in the CDR3. V lost 5 bases and J 5 bases, leaving 14 bases between the germline ends. Germline lookup yields CDR1 MRHNA and CDR2 SNTAGT.

The chain links TRBV6-5 to TRBJ1-2; the D is unclear. V lost 6 bases and J 1 base, leaving 12 bases between the germline ends. This CDR3 region has 14 residues. Per the germline V gene, CDR1 is MNHEY and CDR2 is SVGAGI. The CDR3 loop reads CASSPDGLNYGYTF. The CDR3 nucleotides are TGTGCCAGCAGCCCTGATGGCCTTAACTATGGCTACACCTTC.

A single count supports this clone. V and J are TRBV4-1 and TRBJ2-1; 9 nucleotides match TRBD2. Losses at the gene ends were 1 base for V and 8 bases for J; bases not matched to a gene: 6. Germline V gene sequence: CDR1 MGHRA, CDR2 YSYEKL. CDR3 length equals 15 residues. CDR3 nucleotide sequence: TGCGCCAGCAGCCAAGGATTGGCGGGAGGGGATGAGCAGTTCTTC. Residues: CASSQGLAGGDEQFF.

The genes are TRBV6-5 and TRBJ1-2, with TRBD1 matching 8 bases. J lost 1 base, V lost 2 bases, and 3 bases had no gene match. The CDR3 totals 15 residues. The germline V gene encodes CDR1 MNHEY and CDR2 SVGAGI. The CDR3 loop is CASSYRTGFNYGYTF. In DNA form, the CDR3 reads TGTGCCAGCAGTTACCGGACAGGGTTTAACTATGGCTACACCTTC.

The gene calls are TRBV2 and TRBJ2-3; D is perhaps TRBD2 (7 bases). The CDR3 runs 14 residues. The germline V gene has CDR1 SNHLY and CDR2 FYNNEI. Trimming shortened V by 10 bases and J by 4 bases, and 18 bases separated the two germline ends. CDR3 nucleotide sequence: TGTGCCATCCCTGGGGGGGCCGGGTCAGATACGCAGTATTTT. It translates to CAIPGGAGSDTQYF.

This chain joins TRBV28 and TRBJ1-2; D gene uncertain. This CDR3 has 11 amino acids. Trimming removed 5 bases from V and 4 bases from J, with 5 bases in between. Germline CDR1 and CDR2: MDHEN and SYDVKM. The CDR3 spells CASSDIYGYTF. CDR3 sequence (DNA): TGTGCCAGCAGTGATATCTATGGCTACACCTTC.

The genes are TRBV6-1 and TRBJ2-3; 10 nucleotides line up with TRBD2. In germline, CDR1 is MNHNS, CDR2 SASEGT. V lost 7 bases, J lost 8 bases, and 9 bases stayed unmatched. CDR3 size: 14 residues. CDR3: CASKESGGASTQYF. The CDR3 DNA is TGTGCCAGCAAGGAGAGCGGGGGGGCGAGTACGCAGTATTTT.

The rearrangement joins TRBV4-2 to TRBJ2-3; D not resolved. This CDR3 region has 14 residues. Germline assignment: CDR1 LGHNA and CDR2 YNFKEQ. V was shortened by 4 bases and J by 1 base, with 9 bases between the two germline ends. The DNA of the CDR3 is TGTGCCAGCAGCCGAGACGAGGGCACAGATACGCAGTATTTT. As protein: CASSRDEGTDTQYF.

This rearrangement joins TRBV19 to TRBJ1-1; D is uncertain. Deletions cut 0 bases from V and 7 bases from J, with 9 bases between. The CDR3 is 13 residues long. From germline, CDR1 is LNHDA and CDR2 SQIVND (reference sequence). The CDR3 region is CASSIDRRSEAFF. The CDR3 bases are TGTGCCAGTAGTATAGATCGGCGCAGTGAAGCTTTCTTT.